Below are 27 T cell receptor beta chains sequenced from a single sample in a study of beta chain features in type 1 diabetes. No antigens are known for them. General study findings and limits: Researchers report that Type 1 diabetes patients had moderately but significantly shorter TCRB CDR3s across all four CD4+ subsets.

Reverse transcribing all isolated RNA meant expressed TCRB transcripts were sequenced. Some clones are missing from TCRdb's copy, which holds only in-frame ones; the method was immunoSEQ multiplex PCR. Counted here are approximately 170,000 clones, 7.8% occurring once; the ten biggest clones make up about 1%. Sequencing was carried out using central memory CD4+ T cells from blood. Receptor source: a woman between 35 and 50 years old with type 1 diabetes.

This chain connects TRBV30 to TRBJ2-1, with D unclear. Germline-derived CDR1 and CDR2 are GTSNPN and SVGIG (reference sequence). The V and J ends lost 0 bases and 8 bases respectively, with 14 bases between them. The CDR3 is made up of 14 amino acids. In DNA form, the CDR3 reads TGTGCCTGGAGTGTACGCGGCGGTGTCGATGAGCAGTTCTTC. It specifies CAWSVRGGVDEQFF.

This clone was found a few times. The rearrangement uses TRBV7-8 and TRBJ2-5; D remains unclear. V was shortened by 5 bases and J by 3 bases, with 10 bases between the two germline ends. The CDR3 extends over 13 amino acids. Germline CDR1 and CDR2: SGHVS and FQNEAQ. CDR3 residues: CASSLFPKETQYF. In DNA form, the CDR3 reads TGTGCCAGCAGCCTATTCCCTAAAGAGACCCAGTACTTC.

This clone was found a few times. The rearrangement links TRBV7-2 to TRBJ2-3; no definite D call. V lost 1 base and J lost 4, with 12 bases in between. The germline gives CDR1 SGHTA, CDR2 FQGNSA. The CDR3 has 15 residues. The CDR3 sequence is CASSLELSAADTQYF. The CDR3 DNA reads as TGTGCCAGCAGCTTAGAACTTTCCGCCGCAGATACGCAGTATTTT.

This rearrangement joins TRBV28 to TRBJ1-4; TRBD1 matches 7 bases. The CDR3 spans 14 residues. Germline CDR1 MDHEN, CDR2 SYDVKM. V was pared by 5 bases and J by 6 bases, with 6 bases of the junction left unmatched. The CDR3 bases are TGTGCCAGCAGTACCCAGGACAGGCATGAAAAACTGTTTTTT. This gives the protein CASSTQDRHEKLFF.

The chain is built from TRBV6-6 and TRBJ2-1; D might be TRBD2 (6 bases). V was cut by 8 bases and J by 5 bases, with 16 bases left in between. Germline CDR1 reads MNHNY; CDR2 reads SVGAGI (reference sequence). The CDR3 length is 14 residues. The CDR3: CASRYPGLNNEQFF. DNA of the CDR3: TGTGCCAGCCGATACCCGGGACTCAACAATGAGCAGTTCTTC.

The chain uses TRBV7-3 and TRBJ1-5, with 7 bases fitting TRBD1. V shed 2 bases and J 5 bases; nucleotides not matched to a gene: 6. The CDR3 is 15 residues long. Per the germline V gene, CDR1 is SGHTA and CDR2 is FQGTGA. CDR3 bases: TGTGCCAGCAGCTTAGATGAGGGGGCTGATCAGCCCCAGCATTTT. This translates into CASSLDEGADQPQHF.

In its sample, this clone was seen a few times. V gene TRBV4-1 combines with J gene TRBJ2-4; TRBD1 aligns across 7 bases. Germline CDR1 MGHRA, CDR2 YSYEKL. There are 18 residues in the CDR3. The V gene end was trimmed by 0 bases and the J gene end by 0 bases; junction bases not matched to a gene: 8. The CDR3 DNA is TGCGCCAGCAGCCAAGATGGACAGGCAGACCGAGCCAAAAACATTCAGTACTTC. It specifies CASSQDGQADRAKNIQYF.

About this clone: One end of the junction does not line up with germline, which may come from a read error. V gene TRBV7-2 combines with J gene TRBJ2-7, with 9 bases fitting TRBD1. Germline CDR1 SGHTA, CDR2 FQGNSA. The CDR3 contains 12 residues. The CDR3 here is CASSTNRGRGFF. The CDR3 region has the DNA TGTGCCAGCAGCACAAACAGGGGGCGGGGGTTCTTC.

The V call is TRBV15, the J call TRBJ2-2, with D tentatively TRBD1 (5 bases). Germline V lookup: CDR1 LNHNV, CDR2 YYDKDF (reference sequence). Trimming pared 6 bases from V and 2 bases from J, leaving 13 bases between. The CDR3 totals 15 residues. CDR3 DNA: TGTGCCACCAGACGTGGAAGGGGAAACACCGGGGAGCTGTTTTTT. The encoded protein is CATRRGRGNTGELFF.

The chain recombines TRBV7-3 with TRBJ2-3; 8 bases line up with TRBD1. J lost 2 bases, V lost 2 bases, and 3 bases had no gene match. In germline, CDR1 is SGHTA, CDR2 FQGTGA. The CDR3 length is 15 residues. CDR3 residues: CASSLGQGNTDTQYF. The CDR3 DNA follows: TGTGCCAGCAGCTTAGGACAGGGCAACACAGATACGCAGTATTTT. Combining the CDR3 with reference TRBV7-3 and TRBJ2-3 gives the whole variable domain GAGVSQTPSNKVTEKGKYVELRCDPISGHTALYWYRQSLGQGPEFLIYFQGTGAADDSGLPNDRFFAVRPEGSVSTLKIQRTERGDSAVYLCASSLGQGNTDTQYFGPGTRLTVL.

At least ten counts were recorded for this clone. The chain links TRBV9 to TRBJ2-1; a possible D gene is TRBD2 (6 bases). The CDR3 extends over 15 amino acids. The V gene lost 0 bases and the J gene lost 7 bases, with 14 bases spanning the gap. The germline V gene has CDR1 SGDLS and CDR2 YYNGEE. The CDR3 DNA is TGTGCCAGCAGCGTAGTAGCGGACGGATGGAATGAGCAGTTCTTC. This gives the protein CASSVVADGWNEQFF.

The rearrangement joins TRBV18 to TRBJ1-1; D not resolved. Trimming took 3 bases from V and 8 from J, leaving 7 bases between them. CDR3 length equals 11 residues. Germline lookup yields CDR1 KGHSH and CDR2 LQKENI. CDR3 in DNA: TGTGCCAGCTCACCTGAGCGAGAAGCTTTCTTT. Translating it yields CASSPEREAFF.

The rearrangement links TRBV30 to TRBJ2-1; 10 positions agree with TRBD1. Looked up from germline, CDR1 is GTSNPN and CDR2 is SVGIG (reference sequence). V trimming: 8 bases; J trimming: 7 bases; junction bases outside the gene matches: 8. The length of the CDR3 is 13 residues. The CDR3 DNA reads as TGTGCCGGATCAGGGACAGGGGAGAATGAGCAGTTCTTC. This codes for CAGSGTGENEQFF.

This clone was seen more than once but under ten times. The rearrangement joins TRBV7-3 to TRBJ2-2; D is possibly TRBD2 (6 bases). The length of the CDR3 is 14 residues. Germline V gene data show CDR1 as SGHTA and CDR2 as FQGTGA. Deletions cut 3 bases from V and 4 bases from J, with 9 bases between. The CDR3 coding sequence is TGTGCCAGCAGCTTCGCAGCGGGCACCGGGGAGCTGTTTTTT. Its translation: CASSFAAGTGELFF. The complete variable domain, with remaining parts taken from reference TRBV7-3 and TRBJ2-2, reads GAGVSQTPSNKVTEKGKYVELRCDPISGHTALYWYRQSLGQGPEFLIYFQGTGAADDSGLPNDRFFAVRPEGSVSTLKIQRTERGDSAVYLCASSFAAGTGELFFGEGSRLTVL.

This clone has only a few counts. The gene calls are TRBV9 and TRBJ2-2; D is ambiguous. V lost 4 bases to trimming and J lost 4 bases, with 14 bases between them. CDR1 and CDR2 from the germline V gene are SGDLS and YYNGEE. The CDR3 runs 15 residues. This CDR3 reads CASSHAQRVTGELFF. As DNA, the CDR3 is TGTGCCAGCAGCCATGCCCAACGGGTCACCGGGGAGCTGTTTTTT.

This clone turned up a few times. The chain links TRBV5-8 to TRBJ1-6, with a weak D call TRBD1 (6 bases). Germline V gives CDR1 SGHTS, CDR2 YDEGEE. Deletions cut 1 base from V and 6 bases from J, with 8 bases between. The CDR3 is made up of 14 amino acids. The CDR3 loop is CASSLRGSNSPLHF. CDR3 DNA sequence: TGTGCCAGCAGCTTGAGGGGGTCTAATTCACCCCTCCACTTT.

This clone was seen only a few times. The chain joins TRBV5-4 to TRBJ1-4, with TRBD1 identical over 9 bases. With 4 bases clipped from V and 6 bases from J, the junction kept 7 bases outside the gene matches. This CDR3 spans 15 amino acids. The germline V gene encodes CDR1 SGHNT and CDR2 YYREEE (reference sequence). This CDR3 reads CASSQTGGDDEKLFF. The CDR3 DNA is TGTGCCAGCAGCCAAACAGGGGGCGATGATGAAAAACTGTTTTTT.

The V call is TRBV7-2, the J call TRBJ2-1; possibly TRBD2 for D (6 bases). Germline V gene sequence: CDR1 SGHTA, CDR2 FQGNSA. The V gene lost 4 bases and the J gene lost 2 bases, with 9 bases spanning the gap. The CDR3 extends over 14 amino acids. CDR3 nucleotide sequence: TGTGCCAGCAGCTCCGCGGGAACCTACAATGAGCAGTTCTTC. This gives the protein CASSSAGTYNEQFF.

The chain has TRBV7-3 and TRBJ2-1, with 9 nucleotides matching TRBD1. The germline V gene has CDR1 SGHTA and CDR2 FQGTGA. CDR3 length: 15 residues. J was trimmed by 7 bases and V by 4 bases; bases with no gene match: 8. DNA of the CDR3: TGTGCCAGCAGCTCCGGGACAGGGAAGGGGAATGAGCAGTTCTTC. It translates to CASSSGTGKGNEQFF.

This clone showed up just once. The V and J genes are TRBV19 and TRBJ2-7, with 11 bases matching TRBD1. The CDR3 runs 20 residues. With V trimmed by 10 bases and J by 1 base, 24 bases remained unmatched. Germline CDR1 LNHDA, CDR2 SQIVND (reference sequence). The CDR3: CATSNLAYPSGTGGSYEQYF. CDR3 nucleotide sequence: TGTGCCACCTCCAATCTCGCGTATCCTTCCGGGACAGGGGGTTCCTACGAGCAGTACTTC.

This clone was seen a few times. The chain has TRBV7-8 and TRBJ1-1; maybe TRBD1 (5 bases). In germline, CDR1 is SGHVS, CDR2 FQNEAQ. The CDR3 is made up of 13 amino acids. The V end lost 11 bases, the J end lost 1 base, and 14 bases lay between the germline ends. CDR3 bases: TGTGCCGTAAGACTTCAGGGGAACACTGAAGCTTTCTTT. The encoded protein is CAVRLQGNTEAFF.

This rearrangement joins TRBV11-1 to TRBJ1-1; TRBD1 might be the D (6 bases). Germline CDR1 is SGHAT and CDR2 is FQDESV (reference sequence). CDR3 length equals 16 residues. V shed 4 bases and J shed 5 bases, with 20 bases lying between them. CDR3 DNA sequence: TGTGCCAGCAGCTCCGCCGGGGGGGCACGGGGAACTGAAGCTTTCTTT. This sequence encodes CASSSAGGARGTEAFF.

This clone was found a few times. The chain has TRBV19 and TRBJ1-1; 9 bases are shared with TRBD1. The junction had 13 bases not matched to a gene; V was cut back by 11 bases and J by 6 bases. In germline, CDR1 is LNHDA, CDR2 SQIVND (reference sequence). The CDR3 contains 14 residues. This chain's CDR3 is CASLRGTGRAEAFF. The CDR3 nucleotides read TGTGCCTCCCTTCGAGGGACAGGGCGCGCTGAAGCTTTCTTT.

This clone appeared a few times. This rearrangement joins TRBV27 to TRBJ2-5; D not resolved. V was shortened by 6 bases and J by 4 bases, with 12 bases between the two germline ends. The CDR3 runs to 13 residues. CDR1 and CDR2 from the germline V gene are MNHEY and SMNVEV (reference sequence). For the CDR3, the DNA is TGTGCCAGCAGCCCCGACTGGCTAGAGACCCAGTACTTC. Translated, it gives CASSPDWLETQYF.

This clone was counted a few times. V gene TRBV28 combines with J gene TRBJ1-2, with D possibly being TRBD1 (5 bases). This CDR3 region has 14 residues. Trimming pared 2 bases from V and 4 bases from J, leaving 11 bases between. Germline assignment: CDR1 MDHEN and CDR2 SYDVKM. CDR3 amino acids: CASSLGRVGYGYTF. The CDR3, as DNA: TGTGCCAGCAGTTTAGGCAGGGTTGGCTATGGCTACACCTTC.

The chain carries TRBV30 and TRBJ2-6; maybe TRBD1 (5 bases). The CDR3 sequence is 17 residues long. The V gene lost 1 base and the J gene lost 2 bases, with 15 bases spanning the gap. The germline gives CDR1 GTSNPN, CDR2 SVGIG (reference sequence). CDR3 amino acids: CAWSEKSGRTGANVLTF. The DNA of the CDR3 is TGTGCCTGGAGTGAGAAGTCAGGGCGCACTGGGGCCAACGTCCTGACTTTC.

This clone was seen only a few times. A junction boundary mismatches the germline segment, possibly from a read error. CDR3 sequence (DNA): TGTGCTAGCAGCAAGGACAGAGACAATGAGCAGTTCTTC. As protein: CASSKDRDNEQFF. This chain joins TRBV7-7 and TRBJ2-1; possibly TRBD1 for D (6 bases). The CDR3 has 13 amino acids. Germline values: CDR1 SSHAT, CDR2 FNYEAQ (reference sequence). Looking up the rest from reference TRBV7-7 and TRBJ2-1 gives the full variable domain: GAGVSQSPRYKVTKRGQDVTLRCDPISSHATLYWYQQALGQGPEFLTYFNYEAQPDKSGLPSDRFSAERPEGSISTLTIQRTEQRDSAMYRCASSKDRDNEQFFGPGTRLTVL.